The clone carrying this T cell receptor (beta chain) was seen a few times. TCRdb reprocessed the RT-PCR reads via MiXCR and lists one record per CDR3 protein. The table lists 800,000 to 1,000,000 distinct CDR3 sequences, about a sixth of them singletons. This sample is drawn from a study of patients and donors after allogeneic stem cell transplantation. V shed 3 bases and J shed 1 base, with 13 bases lying between them. From germline, CDR1 is SGDLS and CDR2 YYNGEE. The CDR3 spans 15 residues. The V gene is TRBV9, the J gene TRBJ2-5; D is perhaps TRBD1 or TRBD2 (5 bases each). The origin of this receptor is a human donor who was either an allogeneic HSCT recipient or a stem cell or donor lymphocyte infusion donor (not recorded which). It is not recorded whose cells these are; they may come from a transplant donor. Input material: blood, either unsorted or a sorted T cell fraction (not recorded which). The CDR3 sequence: CASSEDPGPQETQYF. Here the CDR3 DNA reads TGTGCCAGCAGCGAGGATCCGGGGCCCCAAGAGACCCAGTACTTC.